What follows are 3 T cell receptor beta chains derived from one specimen sequenced in a study of cytomegalovirus exposure and HLA in healthy donors. In the PCR, 60 Vbeta and 13 Jbeta primers were used. The protocol was immunoSEQ multiplex PCR, while the TCRdb copy is restricted to in-frame clones and leaves out a portion. In the table there are roughly 45,000 clones, 51% of which are singletons. The sequencing input was PBMCs. These receptors were taken from a man aged 60 to 75 in good health and CMV-seronegative.

The gene calls are TRBV5-1 and TRBJ1-1; unclear D gene. The CDR3 contains 13 residues. Trimming cost V 2 bases and J 9 bases, with 14 bases left between them. Germline assignment: CDR1 SGHRS and CDR2 YFSETQ. The CDR3 spells CASSFPSQEKAFF. The CDR3 nucleotides are TGCGCCAGCAGCTTCCCCTCTCAGGAAAAAGCTTTCTTT.

This chain joins TRBV30 and TRBJ1-5, with TRBD1 matching over 7 bases. The CDR3 runs 15 residues. Germline V gene sequence: CDR1 GTSNPN, CDR2 SVGIG (reference sequence). J was trimmed by 4 bases and V by 2 bases; bases with no gene match: 8. Here the CDR3 reads CAWSSTRDRNQPQHF. CDR3 nucleotide sequence: TGTGCCTGGAGTTCGACCCGGGACAGAAATCAGCCCCAGCATTTT.

The chain joins TRBV30 to TRBJ1-2; D may be TRBD1 (5 bases). Trimming removed 4 bases at V and 4 bases at J, with 16 bases between. From germline, CDR1 is GTSNPN and CDR2 SVGIG (reference sequence). The CDR3 spans 14 residues. CDR3 in DNA: TGTGCCTGGAAGGTTCCAGGGTTGAGCTATGGCTACACCTTC. Translating it yields CAWKVPGLSYGYTF.